This T cell receptor beta chain appears in the sequencing data of a study of blood T cell repertoires in COVID-19. Study in general: Acute and convalescent COVID-19 specimens originated in the United States, Italy and Spain.

The repertoire was sequenced with immunoSEQ multiplex PCR; TCRdb's copy has only in-frame clones and lacks some. The table lists some 200,000 clones, about 88% of them singletons, with approximately 1.8% in the top ten. The sequenced sample was peripheral blood. The sequence derives from a man aged 65-85 years with acute or convalescent COVID-19.

The DNA for the CDR3 is TGTGCCAGCAGCTCCCGTGGCGGAGGCTCTGGGGCCAACGTCCTGACTTTC. Translated, it gives CASSSRGGGSGANVLTF. The rearrangement joins TRBV7-9 to TRBJ2-6, with a weak D call TRBD2 (5 bases). V lost 4 bases, J lost 0 bases, and 13 bases lay in between. Per germline, CDR1 SEHNR and CDR2 FQNEAQ (reference sequence). The CDR3 consists of 17 residues.